What follows describes a single T cell receptor (beta chain). Likely unrecorded immune exposures existed in these nominally healthy donors. These data come from a study of cytomegalovirus exposure and HLA in healthy donors. This CDR3 comprises 14 residues. Looked up from germline, CDR1 is LNHDA and CDR2 is SQIVND (reference sequence). The V end was cut by 7 bases, the J end by 7 bases, with 20 bases between. PCR was performed using 60 Vbeta and 13 Jbeta primers. Profiled with immunoSEQ multiplex PCR; TCRdb holds only in-frame clones, not every one. This repertoire includes 100,000 to 150,000 clones. The rearrangement links TRBV19 to TRBJ2-7; possibly TRBD1 for D (6 bases). The clonotype comes from a man aged 18 to 29 in good health and CMV-seronegative. Sequenced: PBMCs. The CDR3 nucleotides are TGTGCCAGTATTCGGGCAGGGGCTTCGGGGGAGCAGTACTTC. Protein product: CASIRAGASGEQYF.